This T cell receptor beta chain comes out of a study of T cell clonality in common variable immunodeficiency. The V gene end was trimmed by 2 bases and the J gene end by 0 bases; junction bases not matched to a gene: 4. The CDR3 runs 15 residues. CDR1 DFQATT and CDR2 SNEGSKA come from the germline V gene (reference sequence). The table came from immunoSEQ multiplex PCR; TCRdb's copy has only in-frame clones and leaves some out. The counts give about 52,000 clones, none of them seen only once; 2% to 2.5% is held by the top ten. This clone was recorded many times. The read stops 3 residues short of the end of the CDR3; the missing end is completed from the germline J gene.

Sequencing was done on a sample of peripheral blood mononuclear cells. This sequence joins TRBV20-1 and TRBJ2-7, with 10 bases that match TRBD1. This sequence was found in a person between 18 and 75 years old in good health. CDR3 DNA, as far as it was read: TGCAGTGCTAGACGACGGACAGGGGGCTCCTACGAG. It encodes CSARRRTGGSYE. The entire CDR3 protein reads CSARRRTGGSYEQYF.